Below, 14 T cell receptor beta chains from the same sample are listed, as sequenced in a study of blood T cell repertoires in COVID-19. Data came from immunoSEQ multiplex PCR; TCRdb stores just in-frame clones and leaves some out. The sample holds around 230,000 clones, 83% seen once. Sequencing input: peripheral blood. These receptors were collected from a woman in her forties with active or convalescent COVID-19.

The V gene is TRBV27, the J gene TRBJ2-2, with D perhaps TRBD1 (6 bases). CDR1 is MNHEY and CDR2 is SMNVEV in the germline V gene (reference sequence). The CDR3 runs to 14 residues. The V end lost 4 bases, the J end lost 2 bases, and 8 bases lay between the germline ends. DNA of the CDR3: TGTGCCAGCAGTTGGGGACAAAACACCGGGGAGCTGTTTTTT. Residues: CASSWGQNTGELFF.

J is TRBJ2-1 and V is TRBV3-1 (or the pseudogene TRBV3-2); 10 bases fit TRBD1. Looked up from germline, CDR1 is LGHDT and CDR2 is YNNKEL (reference sequence). There are 13 residues in the CDR3. The J segment lost 10 bases and the V segment lost 4 bases, leaving 4 bases of the junction unmatched. CDR3: CASSRGQGGEQFF. In nucleotides, the CDR3 is TGTGCCAGCAGCCGTGGACAGGGGGGCGAGCAGTTCTTC.

The chain uses TRBV27 and TRBJ1-2, with 7 bases aligning to TRBD1. Germline CDR1 and CDR2: MNHEY and SMNVEV (reference sequence). Trimming at V came to 4 bases and at J to 4 bases, leaving 9 bases not matched to a gene. This CDR3 spans 15 amino acids. The CDR3 sequence is CASSYRQGGGYGYTF. CDR3 in DNA: TGTGCCAGCAGTTACCGACAGGGCGGCGGCTATGGCTACACCTTC.

The chain joins TRBV5-4 to TRBJ1-1; D uncertain. V lost 10 bases and J lost 2, with 12 bases in between. Germline CDR1 and CDR2: SGHNT and YYREEE (reference sequence). The CDR3 extends over 12 amino acids. The CDR3 nucleotides are TGTGCCGGCGGCGGGTCTAACACTGAAGCTTTCTTT. Translation: CAGGGSNTEAFF.

This chain joins TRBV30 and TRBJ1-6; 10 bases map to TRBD1. Germline V gene sequence: CDR1 GTSNPN, CDR2 SVGIG (reference sequence). V lost 0 bases to trimming and J lost 10 bases; unmatched junction nucleotides: 6. The CDR3 has 15 residues. The CDR3 sequence: CAWSVPGQGVSPLHF. The CDR3 nucleotides are TGTGCCTGGAGTGTTCCCGGACAGGGGGTATCACCCCTCCACTTT.

The chain has TRBV30 and TRBJ1-6; a possible D gene is TRBD1 (6 bases). The CDR3 is 18 amino acids. V gave up 0 bases and J gave up 2 bases, with 17 bases separating them. Germline V lookup: CDR1 GTSNPN, CDR2 SVGIG (reference sequence). The CDR3 protein is CAWSVPRGASPYNSPLHF. CDR3 nucleotides: TGTGCCTGGAGTGTCCCTCGGGGGGCTAGCCCCTATAATTCACCCCTCCACTTT.

CDR3 sequence (DNA): TGTGCCAGCTCACCACCGGGCAGAAAGAACACCGGGGAGCTGTTTTTT. Amino acids: CASSPPGRKNTGELFF. The rearrangement joins TRBV18 to TRBJ2-2, with no clear D. V shed 0 bases and J shed 1 base, with 9 bases lying between them. From germline, CDR1 is KGHSH and CDR2 LQKENI. The CDR3 contains 16 residues.

The gene calls are TRBV11-3 and TRBJ1-1; 10 bases agree with TRBD1. From germline, CDR1 is SGHNT and CDR2 YENEEA. The ends lost 5 bases at V and 11 bases at J; junction bases unmatched: 5. The CDR3 is made up of 12 amino acids. The CDR3 sequence: CASSPGTGAAFF. In DNA, the CDR3 is TGTGCCAGCAGCCCGGGGACAGGGGCCGCTTTCTTT.

The V gene is TRBV30, the J gene TRBJ1-1, with 11 bases fitting TRBD1. The germline gives CDR1 GTSNPN, CDR2 SVGIG (reference sequence). The CDR3 has 16 amino acids. The J segment lost 2 bases and the V segment lost 3 bases, leaving 8 bases of the junction unmatched. Here the CDR3 DNA reads TGTGCCTGGAGCTTCGGACAGGGGGCTGGAAACACTGAAGCTTTCTTT. It translates to CAWSFGQGAGNTEAFF.

The genes are TRBV7-9 and TRBJ2-6; TRBD1 is a possible D gene (6 bases). From germline, CDR1 is SEHNR and CDR2 FQNEAQ (reference sequence). Trimming stripped 4 bases from V and 0 bases from J, with 13 bases between. CDR3 length: 17 residues. In DNA form, the CDR3 reads TGTGCCAGCAGCTCGATCGGACAGACCTCTGGGGCCAACGTCCTGACTTTC. Its translation: CASSSIGQTSGANVLTF. The complete variable domain, with remaining parts taken from reference TRBV7-9 and TRBJ2-6, reads DTGVSQNPRHKITKRGQNVTFRCDPISEHNRLYWYRQTLGQGPEFLTYFQNEAQLEKSRLLSDRFSAERPKGSFSTLEIQRTEQGDSAMYLCASSSIGQTSGANVLTFGAGSRLTVL.

This chain links TRBV5-1 with TRBJ2-7, with 8 positions matching TRBD1. J gave up 3 bases and V 4 bases, and 3 bases lay outside the gene matches. Germline CDR1 is SGHRS and CDR2 is YFSETQ. CDR3 length: 13 amino acids. The CDR3 sequence is CASSQTGDYEQYF. The CDR3 coding sequence is TGCGCCAGCAGCCAGACAGGGGACTACGAGCAGTACTTC.

The DNA for the CDR3 is TGCGCCAGCAGCCAAGACCTGGCGGGGGGGTACAATGAGCAGTTCTTC. This gives the protein CASSQDLAGGYNEQFF. V and J are TRBV4-3 and TRBJ2-1; 9 positions agree with TRBD2. CDR1 is LGHNA and CDR2 is YSLEER in the germline V gene. The CDR3 runs 16 residues. The V and J ends lost 0 bases and 4 bases, in that order; junction bases with no gene match: 4.

As DNA, the CDR3 is TGTGCCAGTAGTATAGAGTCCTTCGGGGGGTCACCCCTCCACTTT. It is translated as CASSIESFGGSPLHF. This sequence joins TRBV19 and TRBJ1-6; possibly TRBD1 for D (5 bases). Trimming shortened V by 0 bases and J by 10 bases, and 13 bases separated the two germline ends. Germline V gene data show CDR1 as LNHDA and CDR2 as SQIVND (reference sequence). The CDR3 loop spans 15 amino acids.

This clone was detected only a few times. The chain joins TRBV2 to TRBJ2-7; 7 nucleotides line up with TRBD1. Trimming removed 8 bases from V and 0 bases from J; junction bases left unmatched: 7. Germline V gene sequence: CDR1 SNHLY, CDR2 FYNNEI. There are 14 residues in the CDR3. The CDR3 is CASLLTGISYEQYF. In DNA form, the CDR3 reads TGTGCCAGCTTACTGACAGGGATCTCCTACGAGCAGTACTTC. Looking up the rest from reference TRBV2 and TRBJ2-7 gives the full variable domain: EPEVTQTPSHQVTQMGQEVILRCVPISNHLYFYWYRQILGQKVEFLVSFYNNEISEKSEIFDDQFSVERPDGSNFTLKIRSTKLEDSAMYFCASLLTGISYEQYFGPGTRLTVT.